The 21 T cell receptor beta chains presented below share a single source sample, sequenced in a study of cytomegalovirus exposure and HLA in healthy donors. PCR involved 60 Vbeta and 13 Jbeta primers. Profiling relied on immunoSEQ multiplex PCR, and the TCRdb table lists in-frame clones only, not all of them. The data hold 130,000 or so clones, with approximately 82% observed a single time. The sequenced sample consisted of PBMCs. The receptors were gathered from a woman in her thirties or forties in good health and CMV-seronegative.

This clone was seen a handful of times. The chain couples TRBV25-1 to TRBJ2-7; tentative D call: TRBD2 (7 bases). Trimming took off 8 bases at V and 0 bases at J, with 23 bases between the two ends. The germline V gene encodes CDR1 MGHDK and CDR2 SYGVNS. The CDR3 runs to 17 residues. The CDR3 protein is CASGGGFGTISSYEQYF. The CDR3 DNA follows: TGTGCCAGCGGGGGGGGCTTCGGGACTATCTCCTCCTACGAGCAGTACTTC.

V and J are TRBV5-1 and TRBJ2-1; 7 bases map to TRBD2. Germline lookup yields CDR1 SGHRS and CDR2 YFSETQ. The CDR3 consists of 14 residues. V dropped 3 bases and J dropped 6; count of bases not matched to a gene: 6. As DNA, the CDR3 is TGCGCCAGCAGCTCCCACCGGGAGGCCAATGAGCAGTTCTTC. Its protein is CASSSHREANEQFF.

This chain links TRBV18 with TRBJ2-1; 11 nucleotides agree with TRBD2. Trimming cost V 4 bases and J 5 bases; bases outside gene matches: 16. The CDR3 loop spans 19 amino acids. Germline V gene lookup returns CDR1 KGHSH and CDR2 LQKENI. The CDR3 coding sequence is TGTGCCAGCTCACGCCCTGGGTCAACAGGGACTAGCGGAGACAATGAGCAGTTCTTC. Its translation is CASSRPGSTGTSGDNEQFF.

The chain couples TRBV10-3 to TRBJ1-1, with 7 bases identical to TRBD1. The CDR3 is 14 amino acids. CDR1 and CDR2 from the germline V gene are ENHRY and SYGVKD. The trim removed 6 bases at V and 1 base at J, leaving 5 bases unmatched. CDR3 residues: CAIRGTVKNTEAFF. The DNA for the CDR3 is TGTGCCATCAGGGGGACAGTGAAGAACACTGAAGCTTTCTTT.

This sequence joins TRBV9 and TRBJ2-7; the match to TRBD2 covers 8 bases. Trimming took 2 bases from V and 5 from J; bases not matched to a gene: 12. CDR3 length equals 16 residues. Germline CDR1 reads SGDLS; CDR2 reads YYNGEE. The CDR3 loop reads CASSVLAGLGRDEQYF. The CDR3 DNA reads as TGTGCCAGCAGCGTCCTAGCGGGTCTCGGTAGGGACGAGCAGTACTTC.

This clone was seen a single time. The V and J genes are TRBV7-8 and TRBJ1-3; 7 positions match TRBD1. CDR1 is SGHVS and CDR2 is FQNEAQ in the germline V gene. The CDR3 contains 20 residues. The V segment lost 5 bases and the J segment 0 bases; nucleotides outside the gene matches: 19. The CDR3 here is CASSPKGAQSLEISGNTIYF. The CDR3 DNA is TGTGCCAGCAGCCCGAAGGGGGCGCAGAGCCTTGAAATCTCTGGAAACACCATATATTTT. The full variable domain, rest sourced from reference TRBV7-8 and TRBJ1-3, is GAGVSQSPRYKVAKRGQDVALRCDPISGHVSLFWYQQALGQGPEFLTYFQNEAQLDKSGLPSDRFFAERPEGSVSTLKIQRTQQEDSAVYLCASSPKGAQSLEISGNTIYFGEGSWLTVV.

CDR3 sequence (DNA): TGTGCCAGCAAAAAAGGACCCGGACAGCTCAGAGGATACGAGCAGTACTTC. As protein: CASKKGPGQLRGYEQYF. The chain carries TRBV2 and TRBJ2-7; maybe TRBD1 (6 bases). The ends were cut back, 7 bases at V and 4 bases at J, with 26 bases in the middle. The CDR3 is made up of 17 amino acids. CDR1 SNHLY and CDR2 FYNNEI come from the germline V gene. The variable domain in full, completed from reference TRBV2 and TRBJ2-7, reads EPEVTQTPSHQVTQMGQEVILRCVPISNHLYFYWYRQILGQKVEFLVSFYNNEISEKSEIFDDQFSVERPDGSNFTLKIRSTKLEDSAMYFCASKKGPGQLRGYEQYFGPGTRLTVT.

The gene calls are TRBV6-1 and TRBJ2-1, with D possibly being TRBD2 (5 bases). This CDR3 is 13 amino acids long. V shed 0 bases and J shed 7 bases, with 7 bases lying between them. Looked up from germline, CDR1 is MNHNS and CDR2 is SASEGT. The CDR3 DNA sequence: TGTGCCAGCAGTGAAGCCCCGGGGAATGAGCAGTTCTTC. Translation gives CASSEAPGNEQFF.

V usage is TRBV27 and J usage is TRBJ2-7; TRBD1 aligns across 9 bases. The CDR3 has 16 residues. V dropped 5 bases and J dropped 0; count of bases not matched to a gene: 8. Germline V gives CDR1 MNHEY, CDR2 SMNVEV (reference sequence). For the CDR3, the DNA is TGTGCCAGCAGTAGTATACAGGGGGCTAGCTCCTACGAGCAGTACTTC. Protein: CASSSIQGASSYEQYF.

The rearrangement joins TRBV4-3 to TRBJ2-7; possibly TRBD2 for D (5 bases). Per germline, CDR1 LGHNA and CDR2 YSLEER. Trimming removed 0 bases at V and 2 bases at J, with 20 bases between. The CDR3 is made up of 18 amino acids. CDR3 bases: TGCGCCAGCAGCCAAGATAATTTACGGAGGTGGCTTACCTACGAGCAGTACTTC. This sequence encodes CASSQDNLRRWLTYEQYF.

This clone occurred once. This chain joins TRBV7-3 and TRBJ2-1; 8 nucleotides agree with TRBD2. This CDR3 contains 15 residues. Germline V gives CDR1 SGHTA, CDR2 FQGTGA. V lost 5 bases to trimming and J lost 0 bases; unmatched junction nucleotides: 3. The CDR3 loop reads CASSVGLDSYNEQFF. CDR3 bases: TGTGCCAGCAGCGTGGGACTAGACTCCTACAATGAGCAGTTCTTC.

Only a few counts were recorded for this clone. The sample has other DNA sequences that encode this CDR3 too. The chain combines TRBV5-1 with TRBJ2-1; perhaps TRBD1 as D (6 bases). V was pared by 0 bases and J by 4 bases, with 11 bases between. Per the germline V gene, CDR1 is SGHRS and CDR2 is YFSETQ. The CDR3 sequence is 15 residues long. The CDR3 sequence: CASSLVSGEYNEQFF. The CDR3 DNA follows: TGCGCCAGCAGCTTGGTGTCAGGGGAATACAATGAGCAGTTCTTC.

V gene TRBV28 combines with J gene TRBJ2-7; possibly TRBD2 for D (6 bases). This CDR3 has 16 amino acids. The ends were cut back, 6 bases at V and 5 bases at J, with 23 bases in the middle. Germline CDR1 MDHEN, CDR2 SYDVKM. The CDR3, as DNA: TGTGCCAGCAGCGTTCTCGGCCCAAAATGGGGGGACGAGCAGTACTTC. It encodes CASSVLGPKWGDEQYF.

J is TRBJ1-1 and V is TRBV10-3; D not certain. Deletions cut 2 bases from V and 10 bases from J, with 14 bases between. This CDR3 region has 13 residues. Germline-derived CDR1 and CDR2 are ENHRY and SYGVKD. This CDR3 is CAISELRERPAFF. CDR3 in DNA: TGTGCCATCAGTGAGCTGCGAGAGAGGCCAGCTTTCTTT.

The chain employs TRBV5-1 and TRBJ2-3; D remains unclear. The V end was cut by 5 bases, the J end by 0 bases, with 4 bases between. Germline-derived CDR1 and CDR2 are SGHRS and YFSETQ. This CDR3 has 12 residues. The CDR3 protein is CASRQSTDTQYF. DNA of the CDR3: TGCGCCAGCAGGCAGAGCACAGATACGCAGTATTTT.

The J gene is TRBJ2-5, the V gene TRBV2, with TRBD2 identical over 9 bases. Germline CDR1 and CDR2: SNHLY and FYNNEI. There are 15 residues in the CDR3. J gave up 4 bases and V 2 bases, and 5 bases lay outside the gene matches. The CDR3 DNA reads TGTGCCAGCAGTGAACGGGCGGGAGGGCCAGAGACCCAGTACTTC. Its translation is CASSERAGGPETQYF.

This CDR3 is CASSKLAGGSGNTIYF. The CDR3 DNA is TGTGCCAGCAGTAAATTGGCAGGGGGTTCGGGAAACACCATATATTTT. The chain has TRBV27 and TRBJ1-3; 7 nucleotides line up with TRBD1. The CDR3 extends over 16 amino acids. Unmatched junction bases numbered 11, after V lost 5 bases and J lost 4 bases. The V gene's germline CDR1 is MNHEY and CDR2 SMNVEV (reference sequence).

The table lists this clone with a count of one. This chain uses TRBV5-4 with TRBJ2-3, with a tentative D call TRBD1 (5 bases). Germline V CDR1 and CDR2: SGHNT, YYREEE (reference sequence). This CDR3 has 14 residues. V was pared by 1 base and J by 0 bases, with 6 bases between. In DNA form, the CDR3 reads TGTGCCAGCAGCTTGTCAGGGAGCACAGATACGCAGTATTTT. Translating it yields CASSLSGSTDTQYF.

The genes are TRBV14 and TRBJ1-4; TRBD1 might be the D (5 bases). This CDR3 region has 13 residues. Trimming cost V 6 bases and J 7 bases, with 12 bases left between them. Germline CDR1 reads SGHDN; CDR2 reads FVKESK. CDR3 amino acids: CASSRGFGEKLFF. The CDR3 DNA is TGTGCCAGCAGTCGGGGGTTCGGTGAAAAACTGTTTTTT.

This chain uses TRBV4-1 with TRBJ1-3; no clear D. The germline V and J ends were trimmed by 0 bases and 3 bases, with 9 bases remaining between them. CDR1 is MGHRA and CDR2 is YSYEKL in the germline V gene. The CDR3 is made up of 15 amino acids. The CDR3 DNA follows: TGCGCCAGCAGCCAAGAGGGAGGGTTTGGAAACACCATATATTTT. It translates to CASSQEGGFGNTIYF.

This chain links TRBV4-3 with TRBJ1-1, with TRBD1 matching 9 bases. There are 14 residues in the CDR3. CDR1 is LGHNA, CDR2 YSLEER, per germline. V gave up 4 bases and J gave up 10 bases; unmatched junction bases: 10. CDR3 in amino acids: CASSRRDREMRAFF. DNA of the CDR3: TGCGCCAGCAGCCGAAGGGACAGGGAAATGAGAGCTTTCTTT.